A single TCR beta chain is shown here with its context. The antigen is unknown. Germline CDR1 and CDR2: MNHEY and SVGAGI. The CDR3 covers 14 residues. The data were obtained in a study of tumor and adjacent non-tumor tissue in lung cancer. This sample's RNA came from whole unsorted tissue. Chemotherapy-naive patients with new lung cancer underwent thoracic surgery in China, August–November 2014. Three rounds of nested PCR, following a modified ARM-PCR protocol, produced the TCRbeta library. Via MiXCR, TCRdb re-called the multiplex PCR reads, giving one row per CDR3 protein. This sample yields tens of thousands of distinct CDR3 sequences, of which 55% to 85% are seen a single time; roughly 30% belongs to the top ten. Overall study results and limits: Tumor repertoires had a smaller top 100 clone share than normal lung.

The chain employs TRBV6-5 and TRBJ1-6; D possibly corresponds to TRBD1 (6 bases). This receptor was obtained from a man aged 55 to 70 with non-small cell lung cancer. Input material: lung tumor tissue. The CDR3 sequence: CVISYGGPHLPLHF. The CDR3 nucleotides are TGTGTCATCAGTTACGGGGGGCCGCATTTACCCCTCCACTTT.